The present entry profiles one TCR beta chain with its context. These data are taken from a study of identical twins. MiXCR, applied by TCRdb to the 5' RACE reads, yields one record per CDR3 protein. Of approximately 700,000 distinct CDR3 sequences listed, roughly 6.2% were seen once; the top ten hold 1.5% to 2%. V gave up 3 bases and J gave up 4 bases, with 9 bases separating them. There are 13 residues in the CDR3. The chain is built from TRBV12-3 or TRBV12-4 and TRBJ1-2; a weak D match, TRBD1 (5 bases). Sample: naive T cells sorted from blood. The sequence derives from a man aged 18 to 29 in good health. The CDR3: CASSLRQGYGYTF. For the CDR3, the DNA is TGTGCCAGCAGTTTGAGGCAGGGCTATGGCTACACCTTC.